Listed here is a single T cell receptor beta chain. This sample stems from a study of blood T cell repertoires in COVID-19. On the study more broadly: T cells, B-cell-depleted T cells, or PBMCs supplied cDNA or gDNA.

Produced via immunoSEQ multiplex PCR; TCRdb's table is partial and in-frame only. The sample yields around 400,000 clones, around 83% seen once. Cohorts were determined from participant-reported clinical history. CDR3 size: 14 residues. V was cut by 1 base and J by 6 bases, with 13 bases left in between. Germline V gives CDR1 MGHRA, CDR2 YSYEKL. What was sequenced was PBMCs or T cells enriched from blood (not recorded which). The rearrangement links TRBV4-1 to TRBJ2-7; possibly TRBD2 for D (5 bases). This clonotype originated in a woman aged 50 to 65 who had recovered from COVID-19. The CDR3 DNA follows: TGCGCCAGCAGCCAAGGGTCCTCGGGGAGCGAGCAGTACTTC. Its translation: CASSQGSSGSEQYF.